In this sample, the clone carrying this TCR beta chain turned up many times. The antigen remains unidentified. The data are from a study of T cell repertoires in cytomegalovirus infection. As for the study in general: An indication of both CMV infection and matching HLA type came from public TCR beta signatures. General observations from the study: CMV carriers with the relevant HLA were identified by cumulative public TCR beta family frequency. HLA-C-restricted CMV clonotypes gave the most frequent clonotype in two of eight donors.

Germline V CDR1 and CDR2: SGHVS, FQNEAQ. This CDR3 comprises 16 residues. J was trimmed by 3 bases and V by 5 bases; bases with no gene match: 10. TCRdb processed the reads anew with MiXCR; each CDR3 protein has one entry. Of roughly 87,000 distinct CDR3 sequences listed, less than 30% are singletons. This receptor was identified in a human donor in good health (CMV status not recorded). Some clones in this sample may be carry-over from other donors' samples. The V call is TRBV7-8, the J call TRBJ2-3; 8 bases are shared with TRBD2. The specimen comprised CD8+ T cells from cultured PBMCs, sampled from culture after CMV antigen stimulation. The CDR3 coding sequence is TGTGCCAGCAGCCCCCGCCCTGGCGGGGGGACAGATACGCAGTATTTT. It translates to CASSPRPGGGTDTQYF.